The text below deals with one TCR beta chain. Its antigen is currently unknown. Via MiXCR, TCRdb re-called the reads, giving one row per CDR3 protein. The sample contains 80,000 or so distinct CDR3 sequences, 35% to 45% of which appear only once. This sample was taken from a study of T cell repertoires in cytomegalovirus infection. On the study more broadly: Both a matching HLA type and CMV infection were indicated by public TCR beta signatures.

Germline CDR1 and CDR2: MNHEY and SMNVEV (reference sequence). This CDR3 is built from 13 residues. V lost 10 bases, J lost 4 bases, and 16 bases lay in between. Study outcomes and limitations: Summed public TCR beta family frequency identified CMV carriers bearing the relevant HLA. What dominated the ex vivo response were HLA-C-restricted CMV-specific TCR beta clonotypes.

This sequence was found in a human donor in good health (CMV status not recorded). Some clones in this sample may be carry-over from other donors' samples. This specimen consisted of CD8+ T cells from cultured PBMCs, obtained from culture after CMV antigen stimulation. The chain combines TRBV27 with TRBJ1-1; D unclear. CDR3 region: CATFGEGLTEAFF. The CDR3 DNA is TGTGCCACCTTTGGGGAGGGCCTCACTGAAGCTTTCTTT.